The present T cell receptor (beta chain) was sequenced within a study of CD8+ T cells in alopecia areata. The treatment denotes: oral pan-JAK inhibitor, 5-10 mg twice daily. Per germline, CDR1 GTSNPN and CDR2 SVGIG (reference sequence). The CDR3 covers 13 residues. V dropped 2 bases and J dropped 4 bases, with 11 bases sitting between them. Following extraction, RNA underwent reverse transcription to cDNA, which served as the sequencing template. Clones were read by immunoSEQ multiplex PCR, and TCRdb kept only the in-frame ones, dropping some. Of roughly 210,000 clones listed, approximately 40% were seen once; the top ten hold roughly 2.8%.

This clonotype was sampled from a human donor with alopecia areata. V gene TRBV30 combines with J gene TRBJ1-2; tentatively, D is TRBD1 (5 bases). This material consisted of CD4+ T cells sorted from blood, taken between weeks 36 and 40, from a patient treated with tofacitinib. CDR3 protein: CAWSSGEGYGYTF. The CDR3 DNA sequence: TGTGCCTGGAGTTCGGGGGAGGGCTATGGCTACACCTTC. The full variable domain, in which reference TRBV30 and TRBJ1-2 provide the parts outside the CDR3, is SQTIHQWPATLVQPVGSPLSLECTVEGTSNPNLYWYRQAAGRGLQLLFYSVGIGQISSEVPQNLSASRPQDRQFILSSKKLLLSDSGFYLCAWSSGEGYGYTFGSGTRLTVV.